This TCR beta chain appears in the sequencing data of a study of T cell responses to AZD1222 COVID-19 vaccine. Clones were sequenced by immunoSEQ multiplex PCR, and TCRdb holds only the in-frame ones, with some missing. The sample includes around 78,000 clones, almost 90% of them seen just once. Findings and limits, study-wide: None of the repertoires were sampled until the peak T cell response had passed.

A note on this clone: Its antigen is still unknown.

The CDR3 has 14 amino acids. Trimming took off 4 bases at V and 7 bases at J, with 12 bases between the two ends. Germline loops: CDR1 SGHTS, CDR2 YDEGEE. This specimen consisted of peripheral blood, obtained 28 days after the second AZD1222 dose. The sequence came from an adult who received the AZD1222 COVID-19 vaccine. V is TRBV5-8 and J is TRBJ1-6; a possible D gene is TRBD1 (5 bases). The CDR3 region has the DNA TGTGCCAGCAGCAGGGGACTTCCAAATTCACCCCTCCACTTT. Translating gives CASSRGLPNSPLHF.